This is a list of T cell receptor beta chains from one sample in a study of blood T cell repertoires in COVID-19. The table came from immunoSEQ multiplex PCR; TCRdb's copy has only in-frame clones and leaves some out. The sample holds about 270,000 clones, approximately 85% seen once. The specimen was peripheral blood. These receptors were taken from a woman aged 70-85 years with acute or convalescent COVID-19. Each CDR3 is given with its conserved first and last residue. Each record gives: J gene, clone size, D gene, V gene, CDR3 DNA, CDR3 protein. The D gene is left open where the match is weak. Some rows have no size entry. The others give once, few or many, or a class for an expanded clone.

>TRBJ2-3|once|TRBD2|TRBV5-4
TGTGCCAGCAGCTTGGCCGGGCGGGGGGGCGTTTCAGATACGCAGTATTTT
CASSLAGRGGVSDTQYF
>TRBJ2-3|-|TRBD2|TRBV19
TGTGCCAGTAGAGGGTTTAATTCGGCTAGCGGGTACACAGATACGCAGTATTTT
CASRGFNSASGYTDTQYF
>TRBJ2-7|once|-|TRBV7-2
TGTGCCAGCAGCTTAACTCCCTCCTTAATGGGGGGGGCAATCTACGAGCAGTACTTC
CASSLTPSLMGGAIYEQYF
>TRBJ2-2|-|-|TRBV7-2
TGTGCCAGCAGCTATGGACACGCCGGGGAGCTGTTTTTT
CASSYGHAGELFF
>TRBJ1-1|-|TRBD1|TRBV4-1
TGCGCCAGCAGTAGGGGACAGGGTCGGGACACTGAAGCTTTCTTT
CASSRGQGRDTEAFF
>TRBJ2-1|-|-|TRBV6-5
TGTGCCAGCAGTCGAATGGGGGGTTGGTACAATGAGCAGTTCTTC
CASSRMGGWYNEQFF
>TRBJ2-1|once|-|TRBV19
TGTGCCAGTAGTATTCACGGGGAGCGGGCAAATGAGCAGTTCTTC
CASSIHGERANEQFF
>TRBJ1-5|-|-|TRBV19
TGTGCCAGTAGTCCGGAGACAGGTGGGGTAAATCAGCCCCAGCATTTT
CASSPETGGVNQPQHF
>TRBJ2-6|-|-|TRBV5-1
TGCGCCAGCAGCTTGGCCTCGGGGGCCAACGTCCTGACTTTC
CASSLASGANVLTF
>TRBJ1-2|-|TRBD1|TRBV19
TGTGCCAGTAGTAATCGGACAGGGTGGTCCGATGGCTACACCTTC
CASSNRTGWSDGYTF
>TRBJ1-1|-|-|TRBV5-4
TGTGCCAGCAGCTTGGGCGGGAGGGCTGAAGCTTTCTTT
CASSLGGRAEAFF
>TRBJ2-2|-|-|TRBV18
TGTGCCAGCTCCCCAGGGCTCTACACCGGGGAGCTGTTTTTT
CASSPGLYTGELFF
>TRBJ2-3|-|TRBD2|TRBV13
TGTGCCAGCTCCGGCGGCGCGGGGGGCACAGATACGCAGTATTTT
CASSGGAGGTDTQYF
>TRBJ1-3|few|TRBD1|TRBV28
TGTGCCAGCAGTGGCCCCCTGGGTGTAGGGGGCGGCAGAAACACCATATATTTT
CASSGPLGVGGGRNTIYF
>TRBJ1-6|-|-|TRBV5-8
TGTGCCAGCAGCTTGGACAGGCGTAGCTATAATTCACCCCTCCACTTT
CASSLDRRSYNSPLHF
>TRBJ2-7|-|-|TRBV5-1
TGCGCCAGCAGCCCGGGACACGCTAAAGGGATGATCGAGCAGTACTTC
CASSPGHAKGMIEQYF
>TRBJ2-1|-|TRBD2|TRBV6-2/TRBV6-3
TGTGCCAGCAGCCCCGCGTTAAAGCGGGGGGCCGTCAGCTCCTACAATGAGCAGTTCTTC
CASSPALKRGAVSSYNEQFF
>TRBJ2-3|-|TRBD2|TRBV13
TGTGCCAGCAGCTCATCGGGACTAGCGGCCCTCACGAATACGCAGTATTTT
CASSSSGLAALTNTQYF
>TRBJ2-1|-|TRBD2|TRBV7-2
TGTGCCAGCAGCACCATGAGCGGGGGGGCGTGGAATGAGCAGTTCTTC
CASSTMSGGAWNEQFF
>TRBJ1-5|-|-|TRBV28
TGTGCCAGCAGTTTGGGACTGGGCAGTCAGCCCCAGCATTTT
CASSLGLGSQPQHF
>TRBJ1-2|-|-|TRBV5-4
TGTGCCAGCAGCTTTGGAGGCGACTATGGCTACACCTTC
CASSFGGDYGYTF
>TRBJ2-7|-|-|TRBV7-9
TGTGCCAGCAGCTTCGCGAGGACACCCTACGAGCAGTACTTC
CASSFARTPYEQYF
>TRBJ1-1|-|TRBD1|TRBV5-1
TGCGCCAGCAGTTCGCGACCCAGGGGGGAGAACACTGAAGCTTTCTTT
CASSSRPRGENTEAFF
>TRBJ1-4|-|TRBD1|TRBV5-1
TGCGCCAGCAGCTTTCAGGGGGATGGAAAACTGTTTTTT
CASSFQGDGKLFF
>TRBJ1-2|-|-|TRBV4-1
TGCGCCAGCAGCCAAGAGGGGCTCTGGGGCTACACCTTC
CASSQEGLWGYTF
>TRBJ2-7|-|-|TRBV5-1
TGCGCCAGCAGCCAGACGGACACCTACGAGCAGTACTTC
CASSQTDTYEQYF
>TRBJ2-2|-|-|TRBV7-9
TGTGCCAGCAGCGGGTGGGACAAACGCACCGGGGAGCTGTTTTTT
CASSGWDKRTGELFF
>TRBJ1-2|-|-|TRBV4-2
TGTGCCAGCAGCCAATCCGAGATCAGCGCCGGCTACACCTTC
CASSQSEISAGYTF
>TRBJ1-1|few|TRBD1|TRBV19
TGTGCCAGTAGTTTCGCCGTGGGACAGGGAAAACATGAAGCTTTCTTT
CASSFAVGQGKHEAFF
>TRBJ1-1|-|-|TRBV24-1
TGTGCCACCAGTGATCCCCTTAATGAAGCTTTCTTT
CATSDPLNEAFF
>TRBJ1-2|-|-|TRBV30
TGTGCCTGGCTGAACTATGGCTACACCTTC
CAWLNYGYTF
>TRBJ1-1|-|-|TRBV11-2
TGTGCCAGCAGCTTTGGGACTGCTCTGAACACTGAAGCTTTCTTT
CASSFGTALNTEAFF
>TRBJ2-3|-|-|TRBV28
TGTGCCAGCAGCAGTCCCCGCAGAAGCACAGATACGCAGTATTTT
CASSSPRRSTDTQYF
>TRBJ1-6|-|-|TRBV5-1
TGCGCCAGCAGCCCAGTCGGGACACCGGGAAATTCACCCCTCCACTTT
CASSPVGTPGNSPLHF
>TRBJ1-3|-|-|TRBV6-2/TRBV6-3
TGTGCCAGCAGTTCCAGGAGAAACACCATATATTTT
CASSSRRNTIYF
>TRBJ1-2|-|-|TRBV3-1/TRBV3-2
TGTGCCAGCAGCCAAGATGGGGGGGTTGCCTATGGCTACACCTTC
CASSQDGGVAYGYTF
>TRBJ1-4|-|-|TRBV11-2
TGTGCCAGCAGCTTCACAGGGAACCTGTGGGGAAAACTGTTTTTT
CASSFTGNLWGKLFF
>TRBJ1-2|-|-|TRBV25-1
TGTGCCAGCAGTGAGAGGGTGGGCGGCTACACCTTC
CASSERVGGYTF
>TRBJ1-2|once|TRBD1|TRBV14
TGTGCCAGCAGCCAAGCCCTAGGACAGGGTTATGGCTACACCTTC
CASSQALGQGYGYTF
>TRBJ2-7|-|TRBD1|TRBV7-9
TGTGCCAGCAGCCCGACAGGGAAGTACCGCGAGCAGTACTTC
CASSPTGKYREQYF
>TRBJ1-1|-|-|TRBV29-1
TGCAGCGTTGTAGTCAGGGGAGCTAATCGGGGGAACACTGAAGCTTTCTTT
CSVVVRGANRGNTEAFF
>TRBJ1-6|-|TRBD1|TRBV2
TGTGCCAGCAGTGAACGGGACAGCCGATCACCCCTCCACTTT
CASSERDSRSPLHF
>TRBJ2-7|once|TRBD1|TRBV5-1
TGCGCCAGCAGCTTGGGGACAGGGAGCCACGAGCAGTACTTC
CASSLGTGSHEQYF
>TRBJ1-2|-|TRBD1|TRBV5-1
TGCGCCAGCAGCTTGGCCCTGACAGGGAACTATGGCTACACCTTC
CASSLALTGNYGYTF
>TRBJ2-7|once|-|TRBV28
TGTGCCAGCAGTCCCCAAGGAATCGGGGGCGAGCAGTACTTC
CASSPQGIGGEQYF
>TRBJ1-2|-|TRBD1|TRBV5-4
TGTGCCAGCAGCCCAGGGGGACAGGCGGGTAAAGGCTATGGCTACACCTTC
CASSPGGQAGKGYGYTF
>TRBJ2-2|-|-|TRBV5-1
TGCGCCAGCAGCTTGTTAGACACCGGGGAGCTGTTTTTT
CASSLLDTGELFF
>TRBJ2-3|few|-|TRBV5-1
TGCGCCAGCAGGTTACCCTCAGGGGATTTAGATACGCAGTATTTT
CASRLPSGDLDTQYF
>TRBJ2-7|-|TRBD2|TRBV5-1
TGCGCCAGCAGCGGATCACTAGCGGGGGTAGAGCAGTACTTC
CASSGSLAGVEQYF
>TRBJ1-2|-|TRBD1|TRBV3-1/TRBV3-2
TGTGCCAGCAGCCAAGACGGAGGGGGCGTCGGCTACACCTTC
CASSQDGGGVGYTF
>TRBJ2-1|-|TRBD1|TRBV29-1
TGCAGCGTCGACGGCGGGACAGGTAGCGATGAGCAGTTCTTC
CSVDGGTGSDEQFF
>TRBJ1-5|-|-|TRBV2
TGTGCCAGCAGTGGGGTCGGGGGGATTCAGCCCCAGCATTTT
CASSGVGGIQPQHF
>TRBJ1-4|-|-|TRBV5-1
TGCGCCAGCAGCTTGGGGCTGGGGAGTGGAAGCGAAAAACTGTTTTTT
CASSLGLGSGSEKLFF